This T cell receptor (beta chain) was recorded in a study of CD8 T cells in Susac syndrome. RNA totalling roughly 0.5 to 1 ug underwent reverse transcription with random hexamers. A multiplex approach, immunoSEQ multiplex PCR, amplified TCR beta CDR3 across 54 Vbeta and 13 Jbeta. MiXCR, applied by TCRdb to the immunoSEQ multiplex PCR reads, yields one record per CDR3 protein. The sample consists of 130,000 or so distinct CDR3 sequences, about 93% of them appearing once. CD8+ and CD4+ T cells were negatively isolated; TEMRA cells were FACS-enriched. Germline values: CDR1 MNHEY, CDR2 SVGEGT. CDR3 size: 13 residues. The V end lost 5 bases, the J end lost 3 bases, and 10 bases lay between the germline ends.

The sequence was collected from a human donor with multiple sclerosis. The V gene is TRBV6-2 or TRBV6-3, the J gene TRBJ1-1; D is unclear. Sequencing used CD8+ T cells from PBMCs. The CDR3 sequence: CASSATVDTEAFF. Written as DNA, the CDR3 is TGTGCCAGCAGTGCCACAGTGGACACTGAAGCTTTCTTT.